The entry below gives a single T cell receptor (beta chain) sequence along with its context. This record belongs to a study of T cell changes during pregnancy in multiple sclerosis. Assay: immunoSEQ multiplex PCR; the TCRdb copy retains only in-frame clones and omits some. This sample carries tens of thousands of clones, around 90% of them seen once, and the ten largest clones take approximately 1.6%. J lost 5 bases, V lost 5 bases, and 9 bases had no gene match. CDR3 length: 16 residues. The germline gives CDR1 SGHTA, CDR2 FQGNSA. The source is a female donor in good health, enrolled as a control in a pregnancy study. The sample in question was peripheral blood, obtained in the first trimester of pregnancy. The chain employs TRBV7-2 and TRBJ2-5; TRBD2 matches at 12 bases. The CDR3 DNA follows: TGTGCCAGCAGCCAACACCTAGCGGGAGGGGGGGAGACCCAGTACTTC. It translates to CASSQHLAGGGETQYF.